Listed here are 8 T cell receptor beta chains from one sample, sequenced in a study of cytomegalovirus exposure and HLA in healthy donors. The table came from immunoSEQ multiplex PCR; TCRdb's copy has only in-frame clones and leaves some out. Seen here are tens of thousands of clones, roughly 96% observed once, and the top ten hold 0.7% to 0.95%. The source material was PBMCs. The source is a man between 18 and 35 years old in good health and CMV-seronegative.

The chain is built from TRBV5-1 and TRBJ1-3; a possible D gene is TRBD1 (5 bases). The CDR3 extends over 17 amino acids. The V gene lost 0 bases and the J gene lost 0 bases, with 13 bases spanning the gap. The germline gives CDR1 SGHRS, CDR2 YFSETQ. DNA of the CDR3: TGCGCCAGCAGCTTGGGAAGCAGGGACTCCTCTGGAAACACCATATATTTT. Translated, it gives CASSLGSRDSSGNTIYF. The complete variable domain, with remaining parts taken from reference TRBV5-1 and TRBJ1-3, reads KAGVTQTPRYLIKTRGQQVTLSCSPISGHRSVSWYQQTPGQGLQFLFEYFSETQRNKGNFPGRFSGRQFSNSRSEMNVSTLELGDSALYLCASSLGSRDSSGNTIYFGEGSWLTVV.

This rearrangement joins TRBV27 to TRBJ2-5; 7 bases fit TRBD2. The V gene's germline CDR1 is MNHEY and CDR2 SMNVEV (reference sequence). J gave up 5 bases and V 5 bases, and 8 bases lay outside the gene matches. The CDR3 is 14 residues long. This CDR3 reads CASSDTGGGETQYF. The DNA of the CDR3 is TGTGCCAGCAGTGATACGGGAGGAGGGGAGACCCAGTACTTC.

This chain links TRBV7-2 with TRBJ1-4, with 8 bases that match TRBD1. Germline CDR1 is SGHTA and CDR2 is FQGNSA. V was pared by 1 base and J by 0 bases, with 7 bases of the junction left unmatched. This CDR3 region has 18 residues. The CDR3 spells CASSLDGTGPATNEKLFF. DNA of the CDR3: TGTGCCAGCAGCTTAGACGGGACAGGCCCTGCAACTAATGAAAAACTGTTTTTT.

The V gene is TRBV30, the J gene TRBJ2-1, with 8 bases fitting TRBD1. Germline CDR1 is GTSNPN and CDR2 is SVGIG (reference sequence). V lost 3 bases and J lost 10; bases outside the gene matches: 11. There are 14 residues in the CDR3. This CDR3 is CAWRDRVGIREQFF. The CDR3 coding sequence is TGTGCCTGGAGGGACAGGGTGGGAATAAGAGAGCAGTTCTTC.

The sample holds one count of this clone. The J gene is TRBJ2-1, the V gene TRBV4-1, with 7 bases that match TRBD1. The CDR3 has 15 residues. CDR1 MGHRA and CDR2 YSYEKL come from the germline V gene. V gave up 3 bases and J gave up 4 bases; unmatched junction bases: 6. The CDR3 DNA is TGCGCCAGCAGCCAGGCCGAGACAGGGTACAATGAGCAGTTCTTC. Amino acid sequence: CASSQAETGYNEQFF.

The V call is TRBV10-2, the J call TRBJ1-2, with 9 bases aligning to TRBD1. V lost 7 bases, J lost 2 bases, and 8 bases stayed unmatched. CDR3 size: 15 residues. The germline V gene has CDR1 WSHSY and CDR2 SAAADI. The CDR3 region has the DNA TGCGCCAGCACCGACCGAGGGACAGGGAACTATGGCTACACCTTC. As protein: CASTDRGTGNYGYTF.

This clone has just one count. The chain combines TRBV10-3 with TRBJ1-2, with D unclear. The germline V and J ends were trimmed by 8 bases and 0 bases, with 13 bases remaining between them. CDR1 ENHRY and CDR2 SYGVKD come from the germline V gene. The CDR3 is 14 amino acids. CDR3: CAILRELANYGYTF. The CDR3 nucleotides are TGTGCCATCTTGAGAGAGTTAGCTAACTATGGCTACACCTTC.

The count of this clone is one. The genes are TRBV18 and TRBJ2-7; TRBD2 aligns across 10 bases. The CDR3 length is 18 residues. The ends lost 5 bases at V and 5 bases at J; junction bases unmatched: 18. The germline CDR1 and CDR2 sequences are KGHSH and LQKENI. This CDR3 is CASSASGRAPRGRDEQYF. The CDR3 DNA sequence: TGTGCCAGCTCAGCCAGCGGGAGGGCCCCCCGTGGGAGGGACGAGCAGTACTTC.